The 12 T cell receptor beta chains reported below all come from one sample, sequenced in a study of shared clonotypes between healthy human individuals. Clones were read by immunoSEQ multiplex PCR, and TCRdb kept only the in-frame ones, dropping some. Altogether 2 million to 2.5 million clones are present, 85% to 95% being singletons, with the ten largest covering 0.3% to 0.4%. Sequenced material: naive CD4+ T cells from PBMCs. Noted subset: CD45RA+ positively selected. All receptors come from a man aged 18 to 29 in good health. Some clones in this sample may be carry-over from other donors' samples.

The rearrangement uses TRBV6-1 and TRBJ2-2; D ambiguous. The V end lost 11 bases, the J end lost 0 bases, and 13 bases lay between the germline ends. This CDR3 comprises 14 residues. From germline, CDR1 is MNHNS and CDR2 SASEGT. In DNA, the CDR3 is TGTGCCTTCCAGCCAGGTCCGAACACCGGGGAGCTGTTTTTT. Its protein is CAFQPGPNTGELFF.

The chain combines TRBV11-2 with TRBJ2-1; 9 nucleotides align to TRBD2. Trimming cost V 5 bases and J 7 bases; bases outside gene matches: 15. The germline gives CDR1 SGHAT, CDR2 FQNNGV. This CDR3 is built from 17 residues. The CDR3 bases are TGTGCCAGCAGCCCACGGCGTTGGACTAGCGACTATAATGAGCAGTTCTTC. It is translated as CASSPRRWTSDYNEQFF.

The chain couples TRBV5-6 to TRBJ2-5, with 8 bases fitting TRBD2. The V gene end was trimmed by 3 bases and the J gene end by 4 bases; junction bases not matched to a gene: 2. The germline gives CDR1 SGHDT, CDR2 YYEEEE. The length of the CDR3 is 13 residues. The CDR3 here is CASSYREGETQYF. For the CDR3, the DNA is TGTGCCAGCAGCTACCGGGAGGGAGAGACCCAGTACTTC.

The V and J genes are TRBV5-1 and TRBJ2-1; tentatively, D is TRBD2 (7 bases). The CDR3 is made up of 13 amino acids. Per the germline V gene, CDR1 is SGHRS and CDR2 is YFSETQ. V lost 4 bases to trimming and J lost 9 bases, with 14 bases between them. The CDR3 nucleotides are TGCGCCAGCAGCACAGGGTGGGAGGGTGAGCAGTTCTTC. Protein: CASSTGWEGEQFF.

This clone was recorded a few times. In DNA form, the CDR3 reads TGTGCCAGCACCACAGGGTTGAACACTGAAGCTTTCTTT. Its protein is CASTTGLNTEAFF. The chain employs TRBV6-1 and TRBJ1-1; maybe TRBD1 (6 bases). The germline CDR1 and CDR2 sequences are MNHNS and SASEGT. Trimming shortened V by 7 bases and J by 0 bases, and 9 bases separated the two germline ends. CDR3 length equals 13 residues.

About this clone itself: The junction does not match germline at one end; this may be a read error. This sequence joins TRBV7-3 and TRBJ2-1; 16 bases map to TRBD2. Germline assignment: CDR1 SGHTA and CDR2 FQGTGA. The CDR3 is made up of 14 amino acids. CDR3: CASSLTGLAGGPVF. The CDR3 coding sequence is TGTGCCAGCAGCCTAACGGGACTAGCGGGAGGGCCTGTCTTC.

The CDR3 DNA is TGTGCCAGTAGTATACTCGGATGGCAGGGAGGGAACTATGGCTACACCTTC. This translates into CASSILGWQGGNYGYTF. J is TRBJ1-2 and V is TRBV19; perhaps TRBD1 as D (5 bases). The germline V gene encodes CDR1 LNHDA and CDR2 SQIVND (reference sequence). The CDR3 is 17 amino acids. V was trimmed by 2 bases and J by 2 bases, leaving 18 bases between them.

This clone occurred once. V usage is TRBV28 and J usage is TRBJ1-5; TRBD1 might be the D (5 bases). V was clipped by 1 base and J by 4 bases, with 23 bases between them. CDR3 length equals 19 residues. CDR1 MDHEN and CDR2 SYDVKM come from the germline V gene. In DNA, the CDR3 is TGTGCCAGCAGTTTATTATCCATTGTGACAGCGACGCGGAATCAGCCCCAGCATTTT. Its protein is CASSLLSIVTATRNQPQHF.

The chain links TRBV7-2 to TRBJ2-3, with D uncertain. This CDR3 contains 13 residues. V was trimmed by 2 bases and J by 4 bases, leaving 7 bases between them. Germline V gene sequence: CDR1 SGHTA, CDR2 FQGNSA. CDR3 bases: TGTGCCAGCAGCTTAATGGCCCCAGATACGCAGTATTTT. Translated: CASSLMAPDTQYF.

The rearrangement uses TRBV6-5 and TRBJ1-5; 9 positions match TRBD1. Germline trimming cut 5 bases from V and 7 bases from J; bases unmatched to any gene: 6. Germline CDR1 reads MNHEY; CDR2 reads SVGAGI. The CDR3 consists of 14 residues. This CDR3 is CASSVTGGPQPQHF. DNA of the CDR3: TGTGCCAGCAGTGTGACAGGGGGTCCCCAGCCCCAGCATTTT.

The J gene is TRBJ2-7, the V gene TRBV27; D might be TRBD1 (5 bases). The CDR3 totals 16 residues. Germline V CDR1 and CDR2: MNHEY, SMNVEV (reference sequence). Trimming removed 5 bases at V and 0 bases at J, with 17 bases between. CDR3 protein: CASSTASTDNSYEQYF. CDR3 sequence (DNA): TGTGCCAGCAGTACAGCCAGTACGGACAACTCCTACGAGCAGTACTTC.

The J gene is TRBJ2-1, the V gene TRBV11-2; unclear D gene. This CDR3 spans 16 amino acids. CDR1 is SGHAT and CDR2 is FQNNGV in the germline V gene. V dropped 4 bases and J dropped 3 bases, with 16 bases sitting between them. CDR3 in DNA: TGTGCCAGCAGCTCCCCCCCGGGCGGAGTCTACAATGAGCAGTTCTTC. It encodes CASSSPPGGVYNEQFF.